There are a few counts of the clone carrying this TCR beta chain. The antigen is undetermined. The sample is drawn from a study of T cells after yellow fever vaccination. The CDR3 length is 15 residues. V lost 3 bases and J lost 7; bases outside the gene matches: 6. Germline CDR1 LGHNA, CDR2 YSLEER. A single record per CDR3 protein comes from TCRdb applying MiXCR to the 5' RACE reads. The profile shows more than 300,000 distinct CDR3 sequences, around 11% of them singletons. Whole-study results and caveats: The secondary response was weaker, and its peak arrived faster, on day 5 versus 15.

V usage is TRBV4-3 and J usage is TRBJ1-6; 7 bases match TRBD1. This sequence originates from a man aged 18 to 29 who received the YFV17D yellow fever vaccine. Sequenced material: CD4+ T cells sorted from PBMCs, taken 45 days after the yellow fever booster vaccination. CDR3 nucleotides: TGCGCCAGCAGCCACCGGGGACAGACAAATTCACCCCTCCACTTT. As protein: CASSHRGQTNSPLHF.